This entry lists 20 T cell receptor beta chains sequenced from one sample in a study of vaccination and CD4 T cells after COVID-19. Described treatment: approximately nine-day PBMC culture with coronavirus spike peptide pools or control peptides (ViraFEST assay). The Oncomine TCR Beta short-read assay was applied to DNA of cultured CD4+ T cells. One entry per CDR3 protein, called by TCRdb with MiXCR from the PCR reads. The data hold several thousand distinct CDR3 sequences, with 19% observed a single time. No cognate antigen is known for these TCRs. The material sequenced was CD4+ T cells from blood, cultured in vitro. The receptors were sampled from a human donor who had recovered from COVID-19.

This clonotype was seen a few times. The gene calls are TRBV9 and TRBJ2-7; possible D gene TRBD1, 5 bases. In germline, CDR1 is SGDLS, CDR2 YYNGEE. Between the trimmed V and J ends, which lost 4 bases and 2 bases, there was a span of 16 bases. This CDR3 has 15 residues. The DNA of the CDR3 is TGTGCCAGCAGCCCCAGGGCCCTTTCCGCCTACGAGCAGTACTTC. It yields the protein CASSPRALSAYEQYF.

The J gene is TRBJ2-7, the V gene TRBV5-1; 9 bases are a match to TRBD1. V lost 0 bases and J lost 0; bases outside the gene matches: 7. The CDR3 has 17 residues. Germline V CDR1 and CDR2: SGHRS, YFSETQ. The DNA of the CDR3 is TGCGCCAGCAGCTTGGGGGGGACAGGGCCCAGCTCCTACGAGCAGTACTTC. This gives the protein CASSLGGTGPSSYEQYF.

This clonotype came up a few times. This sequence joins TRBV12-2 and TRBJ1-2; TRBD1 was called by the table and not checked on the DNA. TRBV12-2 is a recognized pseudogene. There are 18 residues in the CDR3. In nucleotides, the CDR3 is TGTGCAAGTCGCTTAAGCGCGACAAGGGGGCGGATGTTCTATGGCTACACCTTC. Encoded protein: CASRLSATRGRMFYGYTF.

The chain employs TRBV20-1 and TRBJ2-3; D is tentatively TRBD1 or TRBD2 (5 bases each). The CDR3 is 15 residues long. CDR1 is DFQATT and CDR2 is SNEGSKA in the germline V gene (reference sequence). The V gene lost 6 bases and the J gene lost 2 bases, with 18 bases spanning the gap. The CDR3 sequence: CSAQGPHGNTDTQYF. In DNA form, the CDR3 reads TGCAGTGCCCAGGGACCCCACGGTAACACAGATACGCAGTATTTT.

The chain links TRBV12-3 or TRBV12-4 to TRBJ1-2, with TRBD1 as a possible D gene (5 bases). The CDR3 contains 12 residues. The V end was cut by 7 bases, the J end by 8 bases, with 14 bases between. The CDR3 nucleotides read TGTGCCAGCATGCCCCCCGGGGGGGGCTACACCTTC. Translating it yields CASMPPGGGYTF.

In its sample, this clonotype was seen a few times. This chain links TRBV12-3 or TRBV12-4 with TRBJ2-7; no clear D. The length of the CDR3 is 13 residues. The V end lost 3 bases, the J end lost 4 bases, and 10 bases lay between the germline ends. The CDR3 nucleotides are TGTGCCAGCAGTTTGGGTCGACCTTACGAGCAGTACTTC. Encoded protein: CASSLGRPYEQYF.

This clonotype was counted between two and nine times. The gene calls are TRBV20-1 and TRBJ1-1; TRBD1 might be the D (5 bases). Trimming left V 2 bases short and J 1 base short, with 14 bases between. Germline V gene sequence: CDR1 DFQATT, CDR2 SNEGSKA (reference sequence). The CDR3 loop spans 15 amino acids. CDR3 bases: TGCAGTGCTAGATATATTAGGACAAGGAACACTGAAGCTTTCTTT. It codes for CSARYIRTRNTEAFF.

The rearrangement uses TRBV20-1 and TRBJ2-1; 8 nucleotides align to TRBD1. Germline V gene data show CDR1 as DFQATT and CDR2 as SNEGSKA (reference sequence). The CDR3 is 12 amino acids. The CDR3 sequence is CSYNRGLNEQFF. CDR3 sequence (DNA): TGCAGCTACAACAGGGGGTTAAATGAGCAGTTCTTC.

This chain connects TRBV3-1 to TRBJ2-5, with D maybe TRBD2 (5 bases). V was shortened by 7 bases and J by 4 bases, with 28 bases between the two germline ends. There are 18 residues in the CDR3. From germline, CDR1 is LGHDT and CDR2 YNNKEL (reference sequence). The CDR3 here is CASTFGSPYVGSRETQYF. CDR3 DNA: TGTGCCAGCACCTTTGGGAGCCCCTACGTGGGGTCTCGAGAGACCCAGTACTTC.

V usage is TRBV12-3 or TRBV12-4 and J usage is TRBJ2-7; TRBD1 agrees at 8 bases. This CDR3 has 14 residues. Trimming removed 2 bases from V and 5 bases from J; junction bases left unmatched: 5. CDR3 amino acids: CASSLPGGRDEQYF. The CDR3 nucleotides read TGTGCCAGCAGTTTACCAGGGGGCCGGGACGAGCAGTACTTC.

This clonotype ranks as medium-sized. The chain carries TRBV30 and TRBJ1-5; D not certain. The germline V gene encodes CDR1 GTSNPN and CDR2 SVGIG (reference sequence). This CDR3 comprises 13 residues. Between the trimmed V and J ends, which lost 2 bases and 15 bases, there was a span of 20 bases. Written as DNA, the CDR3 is TGTGCCTGGAGTCGTTCGGAAGGACTGCTAATGCATTTT. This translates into CAWSRSEGLLMHF.

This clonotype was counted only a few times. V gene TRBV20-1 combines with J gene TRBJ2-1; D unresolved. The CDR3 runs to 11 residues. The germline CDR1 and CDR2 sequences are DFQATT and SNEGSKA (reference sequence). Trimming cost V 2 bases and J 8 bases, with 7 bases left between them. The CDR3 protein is CSARRSHEQFF. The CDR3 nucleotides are TGCAGTGCTAGACGGAGCCATGAGCAGTTCTTC.

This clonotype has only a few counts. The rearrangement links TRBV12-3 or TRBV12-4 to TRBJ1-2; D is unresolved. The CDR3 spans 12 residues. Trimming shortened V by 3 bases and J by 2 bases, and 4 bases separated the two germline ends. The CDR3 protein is CASSFGNYGYTF. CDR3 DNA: TGTGCCAGCAGTTTCGGAAACTATGGCTACACCTTC.

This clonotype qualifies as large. For the CDR3, the DNA is TGTGCCTGGAGTGATGAGGGGTATTCACCCCTCCACTTT. Amino acid sequence: CAWSDEGYSPLHF. This chain links TRBV30 with TRBJ1-6; maybe TRBD1 (5 bases). The CDR3 extends over 13 amino acids. Germline V gives CDR1 GTSNPN, CDR2 SVGIG (reference sequence). V dropped 1 base and J dropped 8 bases, with 9 bases sitting between them. The variable domain in full, with the rest retrieved from reference TRBV30 and TRBJ1-6, is SQTIHQWPATLVQPVGSPLSLECTVEGTSNPNLYWYRQAAGRGLQLLFYSVGIGQISSEVPQNLSASRPQDRQFILSSKKLLLSDSGFYLCAWSDEGYSPLHFGNGTRLTVT.

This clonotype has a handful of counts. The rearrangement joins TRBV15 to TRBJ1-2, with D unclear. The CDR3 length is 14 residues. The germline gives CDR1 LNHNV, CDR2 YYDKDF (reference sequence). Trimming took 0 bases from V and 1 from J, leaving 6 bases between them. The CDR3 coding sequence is TGTGCCACCAGCAGAGATCCCCTTAACTATGGCTACACCTTC. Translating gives CATSRDPLNYGYTF.

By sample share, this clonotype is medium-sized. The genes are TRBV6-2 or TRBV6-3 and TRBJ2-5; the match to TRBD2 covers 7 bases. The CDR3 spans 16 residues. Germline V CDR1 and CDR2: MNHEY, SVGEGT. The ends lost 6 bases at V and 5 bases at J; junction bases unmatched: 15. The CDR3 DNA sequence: TGTGCCAGCAGCCTACCAGCGGGGTACGCAAGGGAGACCCAGTACTTC. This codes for CASSLPAGYARETQYF.

In nucleotides, the CDR3 is TGTGCCTGGAGCATTCAGCTCCTACAGTACTTC. It is translated as CAWSIQLLQYF. The chain is built from TRBV30 and TRBJ2-7; the D is unclear. The CDR3 contains 11 residues. V dropped 3 bases and J dropped 10 bases, with 13 bases sitting between them. Per the germline V gene, CDR1 is GTSNPN and CDR2 is SVGIG (reference sequence).

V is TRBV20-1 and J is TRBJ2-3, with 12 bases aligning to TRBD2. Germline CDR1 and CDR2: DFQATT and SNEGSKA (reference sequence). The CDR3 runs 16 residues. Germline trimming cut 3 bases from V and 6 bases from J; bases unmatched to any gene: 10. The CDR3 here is CSASHRLAGVLDTQYF. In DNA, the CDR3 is TGCAGTGCTAGCCACCGACTAGCGGGGGTTCTGGATACGCAGTATTTT.

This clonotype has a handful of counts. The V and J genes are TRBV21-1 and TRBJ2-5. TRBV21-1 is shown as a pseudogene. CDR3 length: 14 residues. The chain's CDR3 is CASSSQRNQETQYF. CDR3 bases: TGTGCCAGCAGCAGTCAACGGAACCAAGAGACCCAGTACTTC.

CDR3 sequence (DNA): TGTGCCAGCAGCTTAGCGGGTCGGGACTACTCAGAATCTAGCACAGATACGCAGTATTTT. This sequence encodes CASSLAGRDYSESSTDTQYF. The V gene is TRBV7-9, the J gene TRBJ2-3; 7 bases are shared with TRBD2. The CDR3 contains 20 residues. Germline V gene sequence: CDR1 SEHNR, CDR2 FQNEAQ (reference sequence). The V and J ends lost 0 bases and 0 bases, in that order; junction bases with no gene match: 15.